Listed below are T cell receptor beta chains from one sample, sequenced in a study of cytomegalovirus exposure and HLA in healthy donors. Assay: immunoSEQ multiplex PCR; the TCRdb copy retains only in-frame clones and omits some. This sample yields 150,000 to 200,000 clones, of which approximately 73% are seen a single time; 2% to 3% belongs to the top ten. Material for sequencing was PBMCs. The receptors were sampled from a woman in her 30s in good health and CMV-seropositive. Both conserved end residues are part of each CDR3. D genes are given only for firm matches. Size is stated for part of the rows, as once, few or many counts, or as a class when the clone is expanded.

TRBJ1-2,NA,NA,TRBV27,CASSPNRRGRGYTF,TGTGCCAGCAGTCCGAACAGGCGGGGTAGGGGCTACACCTTC
TRBJ1-5,NA,TRBD1,TRBV18,CASSLEGAARNQPQHF,TGTGCCAGCTCCCTTGAGGGGGCCGCGCGCAATCAGCCCCAGCATTTT
TRBJ2-3,NA,NA,TRBV7-9,CASSLVRAFTDTQYF,TGTGCCAGCAGCTTAGTCAGGGCTTTCACAGATACGCAGTATTTT
TRBJ1-6,NA,NA,TRBV2,CASRDSTGNNSPLHF,TGTGCCAGCAGGGACTCCACAGGGAACAATTCACCCCTCCACTTT
TRBJ2-7,NA,NA,TRBV2,CASSEALPTERQYF,TGTGCCAGCAGTGAAGCGCTCCCGACCGAGCGGCAGTACTTC
TRBJ2-1,few,NA,TRBV4-3,CASSQGETEPYNEQFF,TGCGCCAGCAGCCAAGGGGAGACTGAACCATACAATGAGCAGTTCTTC
TRBJ2-3,once,TRBD2,TRBV11-3,CASSYRTSGLTSDTQYF,TGTGCCAGCAGCTACAGGACTAGCGGCCTCACTTCAGATACGCAGTATTTT
TRBJ2-3,NA,TRBD2,TRBV9,CASSPKAGGTDTQYF,TGTGCCAGCAGCCCGAAAGCGGGGGGCACAGATACGCAGTATTTT
TRBJ2-3,NA,NA,TRBV9,CASSALATSTDTQYF,TGTGCCAGCAGCGCACTAGCTACTAGCACAGATACGCAGTATTTT
TRBJ2-1,NA,TRBD2,TRBV7-6,CASSFRGGGNEQFF,TGTGCCAGCAGCTTCCGCGGGGGGGGCAATGAGCAGTTCTTC
TRBJ1-4,NA,NA,TRBV9,CASGPQGEKLFF,TGTGCCAGCGGCCCCCAGGGAGAAAAACTGTTTTTT
TRBJ2-4,NA,NA,TRBV5-4,CASSLGGLDIQYF,TGTGCCAGCAGCTTGGGGGGACTGGACATTCAGTACTTC
TRBJ2-1,NA,TRBD1,TRBV9,CASSVAGTGGPNEQFF,TGTGCCAGCAGCGTAGCCGGGACAGGGGGCCCCAATGAGCAGTTCTTC
TRBJ1-1,NA,TRBD1,TRBV18,CASTGVWEAEAFF,TGTGCCAGTACAGGGGTCTGGGAGGCTGAAGCTTTCTTT
TRBJ2-3,NA,TRBD2,TRBV11-3,CASSFYGGADTQYF,TGTGCCAGCAGCTTCTACGGGGGGGCGGATACGCAGTATTTT
TRBJ2-2,once,NA,TRBV9,CASSVAGAANTGELFF,TGTGCCAGCAGCGTAGCTGGGGCGGCGAACACCGGGGAGCTGTTTTTT
TRBJ2-3,NA,TRBD2,TRBV29-1,CSVGGGDTDTQYF,TGCAGCGTTGGCGGGGGGGATACAGATACGCAGTATTTT
TRBJ1-1,few,NA,TRBV5-1,CASSLPGTEAFF,TGCGCCAGCAGCCTACCGGGCACTGAAGCTTTCTTT
TRBJ2-5,NA,NA,TRBV12-5,CASGFGRGRETQYF,TGTGCTAGTGGTTTCGGCAGGGGTAGGGAGACCCAGTACTTC
TRBJ1-2,NA,NA,TRBV7-9,CASSLASGTGDGYTF,TGTGCCAGCAGCTTAGCTTCCGGCACGGGTGACGGCTACACCTTC
TRBJ2-3,NA,NA,TRBV9,CASSLPEAFSTDTQYF,TGTGCCAGCAGCCTGCCTGAGGCCTTTAGCACAGATACGCAGTATTTT
TRBJ1-5,few,TRBD1,TRBV2,CASSETTGQGNQPQHF,TGTGCCAGCAGTGAAACAACCGGACAGGGCAATCAGCCCCAGCATTTT
TRBJ1-2,NA,NA,TRBV9,CASSTRDTGLGYGYTF,TGTGCCAGCAGCACCCGGGACACCGGCTTGGGCTATGGCTACACCTTC
TRBJ2-7,NA,TRBD1,TRBV19,CASSKKDRVFGEQYF,TGTGCCAGTAGTAAAAAGGACAGGGTCTTCGGCGAGCAGTACTTC
TRBJ2-7,NA,TRBD2,TRBV4-1,CASSQTSGGYEQYF,TGCGCCAGCAGCCAGACTAGCGGGGGATACGAGCAGTACTTC
TRBJ2-7,NA,NA,TRBV5-6,CASSIGGSYEQYF,TGTGCCAGCAGCATCGGAGGCTCCTACGAGCAGTACTTC
TRBJ2-7,NA,TRBD1,TRBV28,CASNSAGGVYEQYF,TGTGCCAGCAACTCGGCAGGGGGCGTCTACGAGCAGTACTTC
TRBJ1-3,many,NA,TRBV11-3,CASSLDQGGSSSGNTIYF,TGTGCCAGCAGCTTAGATCAAGGAGGCTCAAGCTCTGGAAACACCATATATTTT
TRBJ2-1,NA,NA,TRBV5-1,CASSPGVLYNEQFF,TGCGCCAGCAGCCCGGGGGTACTGTACAATGAGCAGTTCTTC
TRBJ2-5,NA,TRBD1,TRBV7-2,CASSVVYPDRQETQYF,TGTGCCAGCAGCGTTGTTTACCCGGACAGGCAAGAGACCCAGTACTTC
TRBJ1-2,NA,TRBD1,TRBV9,CASSPSGTDNYGYTF,TGTGCCAGCAGCCCATCAGGGACAGACAACTATGGCTACACCTTC
TRBJ2-3,NA,NA,TRBV25-1,CASSEYIPGVSPTDTQYF,TGTGCCAGCAGTGAATATATTCCAGGGGTTTCCCCCACAGATACGCAGTATTTT
TRBJ1-1,few,NA,TRBV5-1,CASSPVWEGLYTEAFF,TGCGCCAGCAGTCCCGTTTGGGAGGGACTCTACACTGAAGCTTTCTTT
TRBJ2-6,once,TRBD1,TRBV19,CASSIRRGPGANVLTF,TGTGCCAGTAGTATTCGCAGGGGGCCTGGGGCCAACGTCCTGACTTTC
TRBJ2-7,NA,NA,TRBV6-5,CASSYPRALEQYF,TGTGCCAGCAGTTACCCCAGGGCCTTGGAGCAGTACTTC
TRBJ2-3,NA,TRBD1,TRBV5-6,CASSVGTGGTDTQYF,TGTGCCAGCAGCGTGGGGACAGGGGGCACAGATACGCAGTATTTT
TRBJ1-4,NA,TRBD1,TRBV7-9,CASSFAPGGKNEKLFF,TGTGCCAGCAGCTTCGCACCAGGGGGCAAGAATGAAAAACTGTTTTTT
TRBJ1-4,NA,NA,TRBV4-1,CASSQPTGRVFEKLFF,TGCGCCAGCAGCCAGCCCACAGGGAGAGTTTTTGAAAAACTGTTTTTT
TRBJ2-5,NA,NA,TRBV30,CAWSFGTAGETQYF,TGTGCCTGGAGCTTCGGCACGGCGGGCGAGACCCAGTACTTC
TRBJ1-4,NA,TRBD1,TRBV7-2,CASSPRVTGARRNEKLFF,TGTGCCAGCAGCCCGAGGGTAACAGGGGCGAGGAGAAATGAAAAACTGTTTTTT
TRBJ1-6,NA,TRBD1,TRBV6-1,CASRAGQGADSPLHF,TGTGCCAGCAGGGCTGGACAGGGGGCGGATTCACCCCTCCACTTT
TRBJ2-7,NA,TRBD1,TRBV4-1,CASSQGTGTYEQYF,TGCGCCAGCAGCCAAGGGACAGGGACCTACGAGCAGTACTTC
TRBJ2-1,NA,TRBD2,TRBV7-8,CASSFSGGASNEQFF,TGTGCCAGCAGCTTTAGCGGGGGGGCTTCCAATGAGCAGTTCTTC
TRBJ1-1,NA,NA,TRBV19,CASSIGGSATEAFF,TGTGCCAGTAGTATAGGGGGCTCGGCCACTGAAGCTTTCTTT
TRBJ2-1,NA,NA,TRBV7-2,CASGPRGYNEQFF,TGTGCCAGCGGTCCTAGGGGCTACAATGAGCAGTTCTTC
TRBJ2-3,NA,NA,TRBV10-1,CASSEGSDTQYF,TGCGCCAGCAGTGAGGGGAGCGATACGCAGTATTTT
TRBJ2-7,NA,NA,TRBV7-2,CASSLRDSGPYEQYF,TGTGCCAGCAGCCTCCGGGACTCAGGCCCCTACGAGCAGTACTTC
TRBJ2-3,once,NA,TRBV10-2,CASSEKGWRWGTQYF,TGCGCCAGCAGTGAAAAGGGGTGGCGGTGGGGTACGCAGTATTTT
TRBJ2-1,NA,NA,TRBV6-5,CASSYSIGGSWNEQFF,TGTGCCAGCAGTTACTCGATTGGGGGCTCCTGGAATGAGCAGTTCTTC